Sequencing of this T cell receptor (beta chain) was carried out in a study of T cell clonotyping in hematopoietic cell transplantation. Whole-study results and caveats: Cells were unsorted, so CD4 and CD8 contributions were not separated.

Produced via immunoSEQ multiplex PCR; TCRdb's table is partial and in-frame only. The data show around 4,600 clones, around 70% seen once. Only one count was recorded for this clone. What it binds is unknown. Sequencing used PBMCs, obtained 100 days after allogeneic stem cell transplant. This clonotype was sampled from a female patient aged 50-59 years who had an allogeneic stem cell transplant, so the T cells may come from the graft donor. Some clones in this sample may be carry-over from other donors' samples.

The CDR3 coding sequence is TGTGCCAGCAGCTTAGGGGCCGCGGGAGAGCACAATGAGCAGTTCTTC. Translation: CASSLGAAGEHNEQFF. The chain couples TRBV11-3 to TRBJ2-1, with TRBD2 matching over 7 bases. CDR3 size: 16 residues. Germline CDR1 is SGHNT and CDR2 is YENEEA. The ends lost 1 base at V and 5 bases at J; junction bases unmatched: 8.